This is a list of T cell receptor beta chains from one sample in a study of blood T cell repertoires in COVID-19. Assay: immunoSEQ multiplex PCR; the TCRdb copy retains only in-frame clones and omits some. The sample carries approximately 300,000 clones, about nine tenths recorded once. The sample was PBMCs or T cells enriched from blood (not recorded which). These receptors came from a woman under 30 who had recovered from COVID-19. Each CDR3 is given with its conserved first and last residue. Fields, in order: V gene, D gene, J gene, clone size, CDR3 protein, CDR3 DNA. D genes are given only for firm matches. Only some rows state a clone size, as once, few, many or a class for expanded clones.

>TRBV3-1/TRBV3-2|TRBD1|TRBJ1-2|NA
CASSQPGQGGPYGYTF
TGTGCCAGCAGCCAGCCCGGACAGGGAGGTCCCTATGGCTACACCTTC
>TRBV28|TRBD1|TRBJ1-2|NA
CASRLTGETGYTF
TGTGCCAGCAGACTTACAGGGGAGACTGGCTACACCTTC
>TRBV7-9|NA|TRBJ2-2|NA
CASSSPLGELFF
TGTGCCAGCAGTTCGCCACTCGGGGAGCTGTTTTTT
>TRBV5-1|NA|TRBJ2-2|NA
CASSLDFTGELFF
TGCGCCAGCAGCTTGGACTTCACCGGGGAGCTGTTTTTT
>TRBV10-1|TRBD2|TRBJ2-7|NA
CASSEGAGEISYEQYF
TGCGCCAGCAGTGAAGGAGCGGGAGAAATTTCCTACGAGCAGTACTTC
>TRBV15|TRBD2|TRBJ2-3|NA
CATSRDRAWLAGGPNTQYF
TGTGCCACCAGCAGAGATCGGGCCTGGCTAGCGGGAGGGCCCAATACGCAGTATTTT
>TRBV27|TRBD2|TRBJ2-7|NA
CASSLYPSVAGYQDEQYF
TGTGCCAGCAGTTTATACCCGAGTGTAGCGGGATATCAGGACGAGCAGTACTTC
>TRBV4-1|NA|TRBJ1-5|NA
CASSQDVAWTSYSNQPQHF
TGCGCCAGCAGCCAAGATGTGGCTTGGACATCATATAGCAATCAGCCCCAGCATTTT
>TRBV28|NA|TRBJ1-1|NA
CASSLLPGQSPEAFF
TGTGCCAGCAGTTTACTCCCGGGACAAAGCCCAGAAGCTTTCTTT
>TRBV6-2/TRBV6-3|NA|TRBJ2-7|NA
CASSLTAPYEQYF
TGTGCCAGCAGTCTGACAGCGCCCTACGAGCAGTACTTC
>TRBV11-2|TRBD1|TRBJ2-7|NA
CASSSLRQGAFYEQYF
TGTGCCAGCAGCTCGCTTCGACAGGGGGCTTTCTACGAGCAGTACTTC
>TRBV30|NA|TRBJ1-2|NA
CAWSVQAPRGYTF
TGTGCCTGGAGTGTTCAGGCCCCCAGAGGCTACACCTTC
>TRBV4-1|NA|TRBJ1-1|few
CASSPLVSTEAFF
TGCGCCAGCAGCCCACTGGTTTCCACTGAAGCTTTCTTT
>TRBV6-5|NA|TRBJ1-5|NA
CASSYSWGPSNQPQHF
TGTGCCAGCAGTTACTCCTGGGGGCCTAGCAATCAGCCCCAGCATTTT
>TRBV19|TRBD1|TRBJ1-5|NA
CASSSGQAGNQPQHF
TGTGCCAGTAGTTCAGGACAGGCCGGAAATCAGCCCCAGCATTTT
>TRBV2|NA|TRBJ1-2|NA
CASSYNYGYTF
TGTGCCAGCTCCTATAACTATGGCTACACCTTC
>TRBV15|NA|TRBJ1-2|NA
CATSRGPSPGEPYYGYTF
TGTGCCACCAGCAGAGGACCCTCCCCAGGGGAACCTTACTATGGCTACACCTTC
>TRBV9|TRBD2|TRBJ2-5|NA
CASSVVAGGLSFETQYF
TGTGCCAGCAGCGTAGTTGCGGGAGGGCTAAGCTTTGAGACCCAGTACTTC
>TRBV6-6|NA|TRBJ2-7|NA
CASSLKGGAGEQYF
TGTGCCAGCAGCCTCAAGGGGGGGGCGGGTGAGCAGTACTTC
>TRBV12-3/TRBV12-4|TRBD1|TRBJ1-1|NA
CASRDRGEAFF
TGTGCCAGCAGGGACAGGGGTGAAGCTTTCTTT
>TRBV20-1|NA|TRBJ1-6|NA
CSASVGGALSSSPLHF
TGCAGTGCTAGTGTGGGGGGGGCGTTGAGTAGTTCACCCCTCCACTTT
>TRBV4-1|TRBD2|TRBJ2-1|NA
CASKSLAGGPYNEQFF
TGCGCCAGCAAGTCTCTAGCGGGAGGTCCCTACAATGAGCAGTTCTTC
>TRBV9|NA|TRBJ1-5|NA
CASSTTVNQPQHF
TGTGCCAGTAGCACGACAGTCAATCAGCCCCAGCATTTT
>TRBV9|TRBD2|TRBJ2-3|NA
CASSALLAGGVDTQYF
TGTGCCAGCAGCGCCCTACTAGCGGGGGGGGTAGATACGCAGTATTTT
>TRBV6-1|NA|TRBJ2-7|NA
CASSERMVYEQYF
TGTGCCAGCAGTGAGAGGATGGTCTACGAGCAGTACTTC
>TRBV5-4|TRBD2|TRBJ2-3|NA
CASSLSVWTSGSTDTQYF
TGTGCCAGCAGCTTGTCCGTTTGGACTAGCGGGAGTACAGATACGCAGTATTTT
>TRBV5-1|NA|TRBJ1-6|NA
CASSSDNSPLHF
TGCGCCAGCAGCTCTGATAATTCACCCCTCCACTTT
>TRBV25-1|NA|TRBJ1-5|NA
CASSGGNSNQPQHF
TGTGCCAGCAGTGGCGGGAATAGCAATCAGCCCCAGCATTTT
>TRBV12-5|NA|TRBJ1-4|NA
CASGFFGTGLEKLFF
TGTGCTAGTGGTTTTTTCGGAACAGGGCTTGAAAAACTGTTTTTT
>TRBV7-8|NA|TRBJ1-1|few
CASSLQEGGELNTEAFF
TGTGCCAGCAGCTTACAGGAGGGAGGTGAACTGAACACTGAAGCTTTCTTT
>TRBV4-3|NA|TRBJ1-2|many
CASSPKGQGFGYTF
TGCGCCAGCAGCCCCAAGGGGCAGGGGTTTGGCTACACCTTC
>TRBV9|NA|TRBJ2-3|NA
CASSEISLATDTQYF
TGTGCCAGCAGCGAGATATCGTTGGCCACAGATACGCAGTATTTT
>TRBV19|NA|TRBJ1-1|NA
CASSEGVLGAFF
TGTGCCAGTAGCGAGGGGGTCTTGGGGGCTTTCTTT
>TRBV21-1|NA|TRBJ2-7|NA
CASSRKEETGQGAKSPYEQYF
TGTGCCAGCAGCCGCAAAGAAGAGACGGGACAGGGGGCAAAAAGTCCGTACGAGCAGTACTTC
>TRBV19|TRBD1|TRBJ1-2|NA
CATTGMSNYGYTF
TGTGCCACGACAGGGATGTCTAACTATGGCTACACCTTC
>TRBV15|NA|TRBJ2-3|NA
CATSRDFVLTDTQYF
TGTGCCACCAGCAGGGACTTCGTACTCACAGATACGCAGTATTTT
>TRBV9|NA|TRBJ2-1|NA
CASSVGLASLGSYNEQFF
TGTGCCAGCAGCGTAGGGCTAGCCTCTTTAGGCTCCTACAATGAGCAGTTCTTC
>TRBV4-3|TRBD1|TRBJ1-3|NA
CASSQDGTDSGNTIYF
TGCGCCAGCAGCCAAGATGGGACAGACTCTGGAAACACCATATATTTT
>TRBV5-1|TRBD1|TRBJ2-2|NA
CASSLEQGIGELFF
TGCGCCAGCAGCTTGGAACAGGGGATCGGGGAGCTGTTTTTT
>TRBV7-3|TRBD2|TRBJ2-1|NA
CASSLTSGNRNEQFF
TGTGCCAGCAGCTTAACTAGCGGGAATCGTAATGAGCAGTTCTTC
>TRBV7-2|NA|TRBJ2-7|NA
CASSARAFYYEQYF
TGTGCCAGCAGCGCGAGGGCATTTTACTACGAGCAGTACTTC
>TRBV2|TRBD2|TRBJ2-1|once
CASKVAGEGNEQFF
TGTGCCAGCAAGGTAGCGGGAGAGGGCAATGAGCAGTTCTTC
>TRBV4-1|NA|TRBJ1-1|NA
CASSLAWVGGPPEAFF
TGCGCCAGCAGCCTCGCTTGGGTGGGGGGTCCCCCTGAAGCTTTCTTT
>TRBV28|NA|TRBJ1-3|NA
CASSLFYTGVGNTIYF
TGTGCCAGCAGTTTATTCTATACAGGAGTCGGAAACACCATATATTTT
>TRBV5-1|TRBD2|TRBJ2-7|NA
CASSYGLAGGDSSYEQYF
TGCGCCAGCAGCTACGGACTAGCGGGAGGGGATAGCTCCTACGAGCAGTACTTC
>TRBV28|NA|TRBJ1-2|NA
CASSPQGIGGYTF
TGTGCCAGCAGTCCTCAGGGGATCGGTGGCTACACCTTC
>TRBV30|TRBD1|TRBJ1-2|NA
CAWSLQGDGSYTF
TGTGCCTGGAGTCTACAGGGGGATGGGAGCTACACCTTC
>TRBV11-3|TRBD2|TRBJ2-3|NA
CASSLSSGVYNTQYF
TGTGCCAGCAGCTTATCTAGCGGAGTATATAATACGCAGTATTTT
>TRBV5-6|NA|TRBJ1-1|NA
CASSRMRTEAFF
TGTGCCAGCAGCCGGATGAGGACTGAAGCTTTCTTT
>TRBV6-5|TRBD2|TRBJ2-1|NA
CASSYWREANEQFF
TGTGCCAGCAGTTACTGGCGGGAGGCAAATGAGCAGTTCTTC
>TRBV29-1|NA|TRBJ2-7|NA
CSVVTGLEQYF
TGCAGCGTTGTTACAGGGCTCGAGCAGTACTTC